This T cell receptor beta chain originates from a study of shared clonotypes between healthy human individuals. Study-wide points: Clonotypes shared by all four donors outscored non-shared clonotypes in generation probability. In general, naive subsets displayed greater estimated richness than memory subsets did. The low donor count limited represented genetic and exposure-history diversity.

Cells designated naive CD8 were CD45RO-negative and were positively selected for CCR7, with terminally differentiated effector memory CD45RA+ cells excluded. Adults of Caucasian background living in Nashville, Tennessee made up all donors. About this clone: Its antigen is not known.

The CDR3 contains 14 residues. V gave up 3 bases and J gave up 3 bases, with 11 bases separating them. From germline, CDR1 is MDHEN and CDR2 SYDVKM. Repertoires were generated with immunoSEQ multiplex PCR, while TCRdb's copy carries only in-frame clones and drops some. The sample has more than 600,000 clones; about 91% are singletons. The chain joins TRBV28 to TRBJ1-2; D perhaps matches TRBD1 (5 bases). Sequencing input: naive CD8+ T cells sorted from blood. This TCR was sampled from a man aged 25 to 40 in good health. In nucleotides, the CDR3 is TGTGCCAGCAGTTTCCAGACAGCCTACTATGGCTACACCTTC. Its protein product is CASSFQTAYYGYTF.